Listed below are T cell receptor beta chains from one sample, sequenced in a study of T-cell memory formation after mild COVID-19. TCRdb analysed the 5' RACE reads with MiXCR anew, one entry per CDR3 protein. Counted here are under 5,000 distinct CDR3 sequences, over 20% occurring once; the ten biggest clones make up roughly 2.2%. The sample taken for sequencing was PBMCs or a T cell subset sorted from them (not recorded which). These receptors came from an adult who had mild COVID-19 (a few samples of this study predate the infection). Cell type and time point are not known. CDR3s include the opening cysteine and the closing phenylalanine or tryptophan. A D gene is named only where the DNA matches it firmly. Part of the rows lack a size; the others show once, few, many or a class for expanded clones.

j_call,cdr3_length,clone_size,d_call,v_call,cdr3_aa,cdr3_nt
TRBJ2-1,12,NA,NA,TRBV7-8,CASSLVGVEQFF,TGTGCCAGCAGCTTAGTTGGAGTTGAGCAGTTCTTC
TRBJ2-3,11,medium-sized,NA,TRBV5-6,CASSLEDTQYF,TGTGCCAGCAGCTTGGAAGATACGCAGTATTTT
TRBJ1-6,17,few,NA,TRBV18,CASSPFQGYATNSPLHF,TGTGCCAGCTCACCTTTTCAGGGTTACGCTACTAATTCACCCCTCCACTTT
TRBJ1-5,15,medium-sized,TRBD1,TRBV6-2/TRBV6-3,CASSPGTGYNQPQHF,TGTGCCAGCAGCCCTGGGACAGGGTACAATCAGCCCCAGCATTTT
TRBJ2-2,15,medium-sized,TRBD2,TRBV27,CASSSGLALGGELFF,TGTGCCAGCAGTTCAGGACTAGCTTTGGGCGGGGAGCTGTTTTTT
TRBJ2-1,13,many,NA,TRBV6-5,CASSYSPVSEQFF,TGTGCCAGCAGTTACTCTCCGGTGAGTGAGCAGTTCTTC
TRBJ1-5,16,NA,NA,TRBV6-1,CASSGRGGDTGKPQHF,TGTGCCAGCAGTGGACGCGGCGGGGACACTGGTAAGCCCCAGCATTTT
TRBJ2-7,13,medium-sized,NA,TRBV7-2,CASSQVIFYEQYF,TGTGCCAGCAGCCAAGTTATCTTCTACGAGCAGTACTTC
TRBJ1-3,14,medium-sized,NA,TRBV15,CATSSTSSGNTIYF,TGTGCCACCAGCAGTACATCTTCTGGAAACACCATATATTTT
TRBJ2-3,16,NA,TRBD2,TRBV6-2/TRBV6-3,CASRRAGVVGTDTQYF,TGTGCCAGCAGAAGAGCGGGAGTGGTGGGGACAGATACGCAGTATTTT
TRBJ2-7,14,NA,TRBD1,TRBV12-3/TRBV12-4,CASSFRDRFYEQYF,TGTGCCAGCAGTTTCCGGGACAGGTTCTACGAGCAGTACTTC
TRBJ1-1,14,NA,NA,TRBV3-1,CASSQPRRGGEAFF,TGTGCCAGCAGCCAACCTCGACGGGGCGGTGAAGCTTTCTTT
TRBJ2-1,15,NA,TRBD1,TRBV6-6,CASSGSDRPYNEQFF,TGTGCCAGCTCGGGTTCGGACAGGCCCTACAATGAGCAGTTCTTC
TRBJ2-1,14,medium-sized,NA,TRBV6-5,CASSYTSSYNEQFF,TGTGCCAGCAGTTACACTAGTTCCTACAATGAGCAGTTCTTC
TRBJ2-7,13,medium-sized,NA,TRBV7-6,CASSLETAYEQYF,TGTGCCAGCAGCTTAGAGACAGCCTACGAGCAGTACTTC
TRBJ1-1,15,medium-sized,NA,TRBV7-3,CASSLTSGRNTEAFF,TGTGCCAGCAGCTTAACTAGTGGCAGGAACACTGAAGCTTTCTTT
TRBJ1-2,14,medium-sized,TRBD1,TRBV4-1,CASSPRQGSDGYTF,TGCGCCAGCAGCCCGCGACAGGGGAGCGATGGCTACACCTTC
TRBJ2-1,16,medium-sized,TRBD1,TRBV6-6,CASSFMAGGLYNEQFF,TGTGCCAGCAGTTTCATGGCAGGGGGCCTCTACAATGAGCAGTTCTTC
TRBJ2-7,10,medium-sized,NA,TRBV21-1,CASTPTGEYF,TGTGCCAGCACACCGACAGGGGAGTACTTC
TRBJ2-7,14,NA,NA,TRBV10-3,CAISENRNVYEQYF,TGTGCCATCAGTGAGAACAGGAATGTTTACGAGCAGTACTTC
TRBJ2-1,16,medium-sized,NA,TRBV4-3,CASRKWDTHTYNEQFF,TGCGCCAGCAGGAAGTGGGACACCCACACTTACAATGAGCAGTTCTTC
TRBJ2-1,15,NA,NA,TRBV7-3,CASSPDVSSYNEQFF,TGTGCCAGCAGCCCAGACGTTAGCTCCTACAATGAGCAGTTCTTC
TRBJ2-7,14,once,NA,TRBV5-1,CASSPRIDGYEQYF,TGCGCCAGCAGCCCGCGTATCGATGGATACGAGCAGTACTTC
TRBJ2-7,15,NA,TRBD1,TRBV30,CAWSSGGQISGEQYF,TGTGCCTGGAGCTCAGGGGGCCAAATATCGGGCGAGCAGTACTTC
TRBJ1-1,13,medium-sized,NA,TRBV6-2/TRBV6-3,CASSKQGNTEAFF,TGTGCCAGCAGTAAACAGGGGAACACTGAAGCTTTCTTT
TRBJ1-2,14,many,NA,TRBV24-1,CATSDPNRGYGYTF,TGTGCCACCAGTGATCCCAACAGAGGCTATGGCTACACCTTC
TRBJ2-7,12,NA,TRBD2,TRBV20-1,CSARWAGVEQYF,TGCAGTGCTAGATGGGCGGGAGTAGAGCAGTACTTC
TRBJ1-1,13,medium-sized,NA,TRBV6-1,CASTPAEADEAFF,TGTGCCAGCACCCCGGCCGAGGCAGATGAAGCTTTCTTT
TRBJ2-5,16,NA,NA,TRBV7-9,CASSPSGGRRQETQYF,TGTGCCAGCAGCCCGAGTGGGGGCCGGCGGCAAGAGACCCAGTACTTC
TRBJ1-4,15,medium-sized,NA,TRBV14,CASSPALGENEKLFF,TGTGCCAGCAGCCCAGCTTTAGGGGAGAATGAAAAACTGTTTTTT
TRBJ2-3,15,medium-sized,NA,TRBV6-6,CASSYSRPGADTQYF,TGTGCCAGCAGTTACTCTCGACCGGGAGCGGATACGCAGTATTTT
TRBJ2-1,14,medium-sized,NA,TRBV16,CASSALGKHNEQFF,TGTGCCAGCAGTGCGTTGGGAAAACACAATGAGCAGTTCTTC
TRBJ2-1,14,medium-sized,NA,TRBV3-1,CASSQRGSFDEQFF,TGTGCCAGCAGCCAACGGGGCTCCTTCGATGAGCAGTTCTTC
TRBJ2-1,15,large,NA,TRBV4-1,CASSYRDTLRDEQFF,TGCGCCAGCAGCTACCGGGACACGTTAAGGGATGAGCAGTTCTTC
TRBJ2-7,14,medium-sized,TRBD2,TRBV9,CASSVLAGGSEQYF,TGTGCCAGCAGTGTCCTAGCGGGCGGATCCGAGCAGTACTTC
TRBJ2-1,12,NA,NA,TRBV5-6,CASSLLRNEQFF,TGTGCCAGCAGCTTGTTGAGGAATGAGCAGTTCTTC
TRBJ2-5,16,medium-sized,NA,TRBV5-1,CASRPGRGEHQETQYF,TGCGCCAGCAGACCAGGGCGGGGAGAACACCAAGAGACCCAGTACTTC
TRBJ2-1,17,medium-sized,TRBD1,TRBV7-2,CASSSRTRDRGDNEQFF,TGTGCCAGCAGCTCCCGGACCCGGGACAGGGGGGACAATGAGCAGTTCTTC
TRBJ1-5,16,medium-sized,TRBD1,TRBV6-6,CASSYSRGQGSQPQHF,TGTGCCAGCAGTTACTCGAGGGGACAGGGCAGCCAGCCCCAGCATTTT
TRBJ2-3,13,medium-sized,NA,TRBV9,CASSPDGSDTQYF,TGTGCCAGCAGCCCCGATGGGTCAGATACGCAGTATTTT
TRBJ2-3,15,NA,TRBD2,TRBV28,CASSWASGGTDTQYF,TGTGCCAGCAGTTGGGCTAGCGGGGGCACAGATACGCAGTATTTT
TRBJ1-5,15,medium-sized,TRBD1,TRBV15,CATSFRQGAGQPQHF,TGTGCCACCAGCTTCAGACAGGGGGCAGGTCAGCCCCAGCATTTT
TRBJ1-1,19,medium-sized,NA,TRBV7-2,CASSRPPQTGRGVNTEAFF,TGTGCCAGCAGCCGGCCCCCCCAAACAGGTAGGGGGGTCAACACTGAAGCTTTCTTT
TRBJ2-7,15,medium-sized,TRBD1,TRBV7-6,CASSQGQLKSYEQYF,TGTGCCAGCAGCCAGGGACAGCTGAAATCCTACGAGCAGTACTTC
TRBJ1-1,12,medium-sized,NA,TRBV19,CASGDRSTEAFF,TGTGCCTCTGGGGACCGATCAACTGAAGCTTTCTTT
TRBJ1-6,14,medium-sized,TRBD1,TRBV7-3,CASSLTGAGSPLHF,TGTGCCAGCAGCCTGACAGGGGCGGGTTCACCCCTCCACTTT
TRBJ1-1,13,medium-sized,NA,TRBV11-2,CASSLSDGTEAFF,TGTGCCAGCAGCCTGTCCGACGGGACTGAAGCTTTCTTT
TRBJ2-2,12,NA,NA,TRBV27,CASSLFDGELFF,TGTGCCAGCAGTTTATTCGACGGGGAGCTGTTTTTT